The clone carrying this T cell receptor beta chain was seen more than once but under ten times. Its antigen is still unknown. This specimen belongs to a study of graft-versus-host responses after intestinal transplantation. Study overall: Anti-thymocyte globulin was used for induction in all recipients, who then took tacrolimus and steroids for 2 to 4 years.

The study's findings and limits: Graft-donor T cell macrochimerism coincided with high graft-versus-host to host-versus-graft clonal ratios in allografts. Levels of circulating GvH clones at their peak were associated with early post-transplant HvG declines.

Measured with immunoSEQ multiplex PCR; TCRdb has only the in-frame clones, and not every one. The repertoire consists of roughly 25,000 clones, with approximately 78% occurring once and the leading ten covering over 0.75%. Trimming took 7 bases from V and 14 from J, leaving 12 bases between them. The CDR3 is made up of 10 amino acids. CDR1 and CDR2 from the germline V gene are SNHLY and FYNNEI. The receptor was isolated from a human donor who was the organ donor for an intestinal transplant. The genes are TRBV2 and TRBJ2-1, with D hard to call. The sample here was unstimulated CD8+ T cells sorted from spleen or lymph node cells, taken before transplant. The CDR3 sequence is CASKGPREFF. The CDR3 DNA follows: TGTGCCAGCAAAGGGCCTAGGGAGTTCTTC.